The 13 T cell receptor beta chains below were found in one sample sequenced in a study of T-cell memory formation after mild COVID-19 (dated by TCRdb to about 2021). The protocol used for the library was 5' RACE. Data came from an Illumina NovaSeq 6000. Clones were called with MiXCR by TCRdb after fastp trimmed the public reads at Q25, and only in-frame beta chains were retained. Identical CDR3 proteins give one entry, which carries the most common genes and DNA. This sample gives around 90,000 distinct CDR3 sequences in total; about 16% of them show up just once. In total, the top ten clones hold 39% of the sample. The sequenced sample was PBMCs or a T cell subset sorted from them (not recorded which). These receptors were collected from a man in his late teens or twenties who had mild COVID-19 (a few samples of this study predate the infection). The sample titles of this study are shuffled in the database, so cell type and time point are left out; the donor was told from shared clones.

This clonotype has just a few counts. The chain combines TRBV20-1 with TRBJ2-7; maybe TRBD2 (6 bases). CDR3 length: 13 amino acids. Germline V gives CDR1 DFQATT, CDR2 SNEGSKA (reference sequence). With 4 bases removed from V and 0 bases from J, the gap between germline ends came to 10 bases. Here the CDR3 reads CSAKGTGSYEQYV. CDR3 DNA: TGCAGTGCTAAGGGGACTGGCTCCTACGAGCAGTACGTC.

This chain joins TRBV5-1 and TRBJ2-5; 10 nucleotides line up with TRBD2. After removal of 4 bases from V and 2 bases from J, the junction contained 8 bases not matched to a gene. The CDR3 is made up of 16 amino acids. Germline loops: CDR1 SGHRS, CDR2 YFSETQ. The CDR3, as DNA: TGCGCCAGCAGCGAGCGGGGGGGCCTTTTTCAAGAGACCCAGTACTTC. Translated: CASSERGGLFQETQYF.

This clonotype turned up a few times. V usage is TRBV7-3 and J usage is TRBJ2-1, with a tentative D call TRBD2 (7 bases). V was pared by 2 bases and J by 4 bases, with 9 bases between. CDR1 SGHTA and CDR2 FQGTGA come from the germline V gene. The CDR3 is made up of 14 amino acids. This CDR3 reads CASSLAGAYNEQFF. CDR3 coding DNA: TGTGCCAGCAGCTTAGCGGGGGCATACAATGAGCAGTTCTTC.

The rearrangement links TRBV12-3 or TRBV12-4 to TRBJ1-4; possibly TRBD1 for D (5 bases). Trimming took off 6 bases at V and 7 bases at J, with 12 bases between the two ends. The CDR3 loop spans 13 amino acids. This CDR3 reads CASRRGDAEKLFF. The CDR3 DNA reads TGTGCCAGCAGGCGGGGGGACGCTGAAAAACTGTTTTTT.

Only a few counts were recorded for this clonotype. CDR3 DNA: TGTGCCAGCAGCCAGGACAGGGTTCCCCCCGGGGAGCTGTTTTTT. It translates to CASSQDRVPPGELFF. The chain employs TRBV7-3 and TRBJ2-2, with 8 bases matching TRBD1. The CDR3 has 15 amino acids. Germline V gives CDR1 SGHTA, CDR2 FQGTGA. With V trimmed by 5 bases and J by 6 bases, 8 bases remained unmatched.

As concerns this clonotype: The junction shows a germline mismatch at one end, possibly a read error. This chain connects TRBV3-1 to TRBJ2-1; 7 bases are a match to TRBD2. CDR1 LGHDT and CDR2 YNNKEL come from the germline V gene (reference sequence). CDR3 length: 14 residues. This CDR3 reads CASSLTASGDEKFF. The DNA for the CDR3 is TGTGCCAGCAGCTTGACAGCTAGCGGTGATGAGAAGTTCTTC.

The V and J genes are TRBV9 and TRBJ2-5, with TRBD2 identical over 8 bases. CDR1 is SGDLS, CDR2 YYNGEE, per germline. This CDR3 is 17 amino acids long. Trimming at V came to 3 bases and at J to 5 bases, leaving 15 bases not matched to a gene. CDR3 nucleotide sequence: TGTGCCAGCAGCGGACCCTCACGGGCGGGGGGTTTCGAGACCCAGTACTTC. Amino acid sequence: CASSGPSRAGGFETQYF.

The chain uses TRBV24-1 and TRBJ2-1; D possibly corresponds to TRBD1 (6 bases). The CDR3 has 15 residues. Per germline, CDR1 KGHDR and CDR2 SFDVKD. V lost 6 bases to trimming and J lost 5 bases, with 16 bases between them. The CDR3 DNA reads as TGTGCCACCAGTCACCCCATGCAGGGGCACAATGAGCAGTTCTTC. It codes for CATSHPMQGHNEQFF.

The V call is TRBV4-3, the J call TRBJ2-1; 12 nucleotides align to TRBD2. The germline V gene encodes CDR1 LGHNA and CDR2 YSLEER. Trimming took 0 bases from V and 9 from J; bases not matched to a gene: 9. CDR3 length: 17 residues. The CDR3 sequence is CASSQDPSGGARIEQFF. CDR3 bases: TGCGCCAGCAGCCAAGATCCTAGCGGGGGGGCGAGGATTGAGCAGTTCTTC.

The rearrangement joins TRBV9 to TRBJ2-3, with a weak D call TRBD2 (6 bases). This CDR3 has 17 residues. Germline CDR1 and CDR2: SGDLS and YYNGEE. Trimming stripped 0 bases from V and 2 bases from J, with 16 bases between. Here the CDR3 DNA reads TGTGCCAGCAGCGTAGGGGGCGGGACTGCCATCACAGATACGCAGTATTTT. Translation gives CASSVGGGTAITDTQYF.

The chain links TRBV20-1 to TRBJ2-3; 10 bases are shared with TRBD2. With 1 base clipped from V and 3 bases from J, the junction kept 4 bases outside the gene matches. The germline CDR1 and CDR2 sequences are DFQATT and SNEGSKA (reference sequence). The CDR3 sequence is 15 residues long. The CDR3 DNA reads as TGCAGTGCTAGAGCCAGCGGGAGGGTAACAGATACGCAGTATTTT. This codes for CSARASGRVTDTQYF.

This clonotype was counted at least ten times. The gene calls are TRBV6-4 and TRBJ2-7; 10 bases are shared with TRBD2. The germline CDR1 and CDR2 sequences are MRHNA and SNTAGT. V gave up 0 bases and J gave up 5 bases; unmatched junction bases: 13. The CDR3 has 18 residues. This CDR3 reads CASSDSTASGGLKHEQYV. Here the CDR3 DNA reads TGTGCCAGCAGTGACTCGACGGCTAGCGGGGGCCTTAAGCACGAGCAGTACGTC.

This clonotype was seen many times. The chain couples TRBV29-1 to TRBJ2-2, with 9 positions matching TRBD1. J was trimmed by 7 bases and V by 6 bases; bases with no gene match: 9. The CDR3 runs to 14 residues. The germline CDR1 and CDR2 sequences are SQVTM and ANQGSEA. Here the CDR3 DNA reads TGCAGCGTAACCGGGACAGGGATGGTCGGGGAGCTGTTTTTT. It encodes CSVTGTGMVGELFF.